Listed below are T cell receptor beta chains from one sample, sequenced in a study of beta chain features in type 1 diabetes. Libraries were prepared by immunoSEQ multiplex PCR; TCRdb keeps only in-frame clonotypes and omits some of them. The sample holds 640,000 or so clones; more than 13% are singletons and the top ten take approximately 0.043%. Material for sequencing was naive CD4+ T cells from blood. Every receptor here comes from a man aged 18 to 35 with type 1 diabetes. CDR3s include the opening cysteine and the closing phenylalanine or tryptophan. Each record gives: J gene, V gene, CDR3 protein.

J gene: TRBJ2-1
V gene: TRBV5-6
CDR3 protein: CASSLTNWDEQFF

J gene: TRBJ2-2
V gene: TRBV14
CDR3 protein: CASSHHISSGSVGTGELFF

J gene: TRBJ1-2
V gene: TRBV4-3
CDR3 protein: CASSQDRTGKYGYTF

J gene: TRBJ2-3
V gene: TRBV7-9
CDR3 protein: CASSRQGMGTQYF

J gene: TRBJ2-1
V gene: TRBV23-1
CDR3 protein: CASSQLCLHDEQFF

J gene: TRBJ2-2
V gene: TRBV10-3
CDR3 protein: CAISESGANTGELFF

J gene: TRBJ2-5
V gene: TRBV7-2
CDR3 protein: CASSPGPQETQYF

J gene: TRBJ2-1
V gene: TRBV29-1
CDR3 protein: CSVEGQATNEQFF

J gene: TRBJ1-1
V gene: TRBV27
CDR3 protein: CASSLQGGTEAFF

J gene: TRBJ2-5
V gene: TRBV12-5
CDR3 protein: CASGITGGETQYF

J gene: TRBJ2-2
V gene: TRBV4-2
CDR3 protein: CASSQGQGVPGELFF

J gene: TRBJ1-5
V gene: TRBV2
CDR3 protein: CASSETANQPQHF

J gene: TRBJ2-3
V gene: TRBV5-1
CDR3 protein: CASSLTRSNADTQYF

J gene: TRBJ1-1
V gene: TRBV7-6
CDR3 protein: CASSLDYSWGTEAFF

J gene: TRBJ2-3
V gene: TRBV14
CDR3 protein: CASSQEQRLYFTDTQYF

J gene: TRBJ1-3
V gene: TRBV5-1
CDR3 protein: CASSWTGSGNTIYF

J gene: TRBJ2-7
V gene: TRBV7-8
CDR3 protein: CASSLEARSYEQYF

J gene: TRBJ1-1
V gene: TRBV9
CDR3 protein: CASSQKMSTEAFF

J gene: TRBJ2-7
V gene: TRBV5-4
CDR3 protein: CASSLPSGSGEQYF

J gene: TRBJ2-1
V gene: TRBV6-5
CDR3 protein: CASSYGTGGYNEQFF

J gene: TRBJ1-5
V gene: TRBV4-2
CDR3 protein: CASSQDLGRLHQPQHF

J gene: TRBJ1-2
V gene: TRBV2
CDR3 protein: CASSEIRAGDGYTF

J gene: TRBJ2-1
V gene: TRBV7-9
CDR3 protein: CASSPPPAGTPQFF

J gene: TRBJ1-1
V gene: TRBV13
CDR3 protein: CASSPRRGAVGAFF

J gene: TRBJ1-2
V gene: TRBV7-9
CDR3 protein: CASSRDGSNYGYTF

J gene: TRBJ2-5
V gene: TRBV28
CDR3 protein: CASSTKQGDSETQYF

J gene: TRBJ2-3
V gene: TRBV7-2
CDR3 protein: CASSPRLVGADTQYF

J gene: TRBJ2-7
V gene: TRBV9
CDR3 protein: CASSGGTEDYEQYF

J gene: TRBJ1-1
V gene: TRBV7-9
CDR3 protein: CASSRIDTEAFF

J gene: TRBJ1-1
V gene: TRBV10-3
CDR3 protein: CASSEFGRDTEAFF

J gene: TRBJ1-5
V gene: TRBV30
CDR3 protein: CAWSAGTGYQPQHF

J gene: TRBJ2-3
V gene: TRBV29-1
CDR3 protein: CSGSPGDTQYF

J gene: TRBJ2-2
V gene: TRBV18
CDR3 protein: CASSPRASANTGELFF

J gene: TRBJ2-7
V gene: TRBV7-2
CDR3 protein: CASGIRPGQAYEQYF

J gene: TRBJ2-3
V gene: TRBV7-3
CDR3 protein: CASSLYGSKGDTQYF

J gene: TRBJ2-1
V gene: TRBV5-1
CDR3 protein: CASSQLPHDNEQFF

J gene: TRBJ2-3
V gene: TRBV7-2
CDR3 protein: CASSLVAGPYNPGTQYF

J gene: TRBJ2-7
V gene: TRBV9
CDR3 protein: CASSVGGATSYEQYF